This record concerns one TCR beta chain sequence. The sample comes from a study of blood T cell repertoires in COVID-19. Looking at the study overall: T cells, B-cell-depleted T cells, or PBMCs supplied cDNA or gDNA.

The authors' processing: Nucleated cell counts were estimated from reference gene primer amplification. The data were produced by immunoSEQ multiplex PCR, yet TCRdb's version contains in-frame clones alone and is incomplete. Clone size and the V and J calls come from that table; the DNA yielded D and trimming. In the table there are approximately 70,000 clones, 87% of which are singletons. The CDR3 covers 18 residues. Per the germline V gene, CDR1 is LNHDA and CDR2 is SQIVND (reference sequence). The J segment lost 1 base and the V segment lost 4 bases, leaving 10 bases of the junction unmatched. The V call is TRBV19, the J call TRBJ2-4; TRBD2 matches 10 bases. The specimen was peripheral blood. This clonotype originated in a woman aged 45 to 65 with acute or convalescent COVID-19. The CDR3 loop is CASSTSGGRLYAKNIQYF. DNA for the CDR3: TGTGCCAGTAGTACTAGCGGGGGTCGACTTTATGCCAAAAACATTCAGTACTTC.